This entry lists 7 T cell receptor beta chains sequenced from one sample in a study of blood T cell repertoires in COVID-19. Profiling relied on immunoSEQ multiplex PCR, and the TCRdb table lists in-frame clones only, not all of them. Among hundreds of thousands of clones listed, roughly 80% were seen once. The sequencing input was peripheral blood. The receptor set was obtained from a woman between 45 and 60 years old with acute or convalescent COVID-19.

The chain carries TRBV4-3 and TRBJ2-7; 11 bases fit TRBD1. The CDR3 is 18 residues long. From germline, CDR1 is LGHNA and CDR2 YSLEER. Germline trimming cut 2 bases from V and 2 bases from J; bases unmatched to any gene: 11. The CDR3 bases are TGCGCCAGCAGCCAACTCTCGCCTAGGACAGGGGGCACCTACGAGCAGTACTTC. Encoded protein: CASSQLSPRTGGTYEQYF.

The chain links TRBV28 to TRBJ2-7, with no clear D. The ends were cut back, 1 base at V and 2 bases at J, with 12 bases in the middle. The CDR3 extends over 15 amino acids. CDR1 is MDHEN, CDR2 SYDVKM, per germline. This CDR3 reads CASSLLAQVAYEQYF. The CDR3 bases are TGTGCCAGCAGTTTATTGGCGCAGGTGGCCTACGAGCAGTACTTC. The whole variable domain, filled in from reference TRBV28 and TRBJ2-7, reads DVKVTQSSRYLVKRTGEKVFLECVQDMDHENMFWYRQDPGLGLRLIYFSYDVKMKEKGDIPEGYSVSREKKERFSLILESASTNQTSMYLCASSLLAQVAYEQYFGPGTRLTVT.

The rearrangement joins TRBV5-1 to TRBJ1-2, with TRBD1 identical over 7 bases. CDR1 SGHRS and CDR2 YFSETQ come from the germline V gene. Losses at the gene ends were 3 bases for V and 6 bases for J; bases not matched to a gene: 5. This CDR3 is built from 13 residues. The CDR3 protein is CASSSGTEDGYTF. CDR3 sequence (DNA): TGCGCCAGCAGCTCTGGGACAGAAGATGGCTACACCTTC.

The gene calls are TRBV30 and TRBJ2-2, with a possible D match to TRBD2 (6 bases). Per germline, CDR1 GTSNPN and CDR2 SVGIG (reference sequence). CDR3 length: 14 residues. The V gene lost 2 bases and the J gene lost 6 bases, with 13 bases spanning the gap. CDR3 region: CAWSPREEAGELFF. CDR3 nucleotide sequence: TGTGCCTGGAGTCCGAGGGAGGAGGCCGGGGAGCTGTTTTTT.

The chain is built from TRBV2 and TRBJ1-4; D call uncertain. Germline V gene data show CDR1 as SNHLY and CDR2 as FYNNEI. The CDR3 is 15 amino acids. Trimming removed 3 bases from V and 4 bases from J, with 12 bases in between. CDR3 loop: CASSDAEQFNEKLFF. As DNA, the CDR3 is TGTGCCAGCAGTGATGCAGAACAATTTAATGAAAAACTGTTTTTT.

The chain joins TRBV6-1 to TRBJ2-7; 12 bases are a match to TRBD2. The CDR3 extends over 15 amino acids. V was clipped by 0 bases and J by 10 bases; unmatched bases: 7. From germline, CDR1 is MNHNS and CDR2 SASEGT. In DNA, the CDR3 is TGTGCCAGCAGTGAAGCATCACTAGCGGGGGGAAAACAGTACTTC. The encoded protein is CASSEASLAGGKQYF.

CDR3 bases: TGTGCCAGCAGCCGGGGACGGGCGGGGGGAACGAACACCGGGGAGCTGTTTTTT. The encoded protein is CASSRGRAGGTNTGELFF. This chain joins TRBV7-2 and TRBJ2-2, with 8 bases fitting TRBD2. The CDR3 totals 18 residues. Germline assignment: CDR1 SGHTA and CDR2 FQGNSA. The V gene end was trimmed by 5 bases and the J gene end by 0 bases; junction bases not matched to a gene: 11.